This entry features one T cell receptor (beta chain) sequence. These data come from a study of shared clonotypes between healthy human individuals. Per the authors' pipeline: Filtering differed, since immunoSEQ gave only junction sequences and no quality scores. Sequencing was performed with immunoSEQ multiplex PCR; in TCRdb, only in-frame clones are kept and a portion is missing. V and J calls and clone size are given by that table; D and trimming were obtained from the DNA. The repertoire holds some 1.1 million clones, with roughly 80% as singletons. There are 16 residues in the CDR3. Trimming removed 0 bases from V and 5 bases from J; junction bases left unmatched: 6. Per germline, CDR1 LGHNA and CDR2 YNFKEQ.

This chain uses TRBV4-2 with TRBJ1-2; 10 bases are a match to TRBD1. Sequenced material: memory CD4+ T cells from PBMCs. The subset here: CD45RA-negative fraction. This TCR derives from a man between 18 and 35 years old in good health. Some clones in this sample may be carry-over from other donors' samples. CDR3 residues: CASSQDRDRGWYGYTF. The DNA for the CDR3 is TGTGCCAGCAGCCAAGATCGGGACAGGGGATGGTATGGCTACACCTTC.